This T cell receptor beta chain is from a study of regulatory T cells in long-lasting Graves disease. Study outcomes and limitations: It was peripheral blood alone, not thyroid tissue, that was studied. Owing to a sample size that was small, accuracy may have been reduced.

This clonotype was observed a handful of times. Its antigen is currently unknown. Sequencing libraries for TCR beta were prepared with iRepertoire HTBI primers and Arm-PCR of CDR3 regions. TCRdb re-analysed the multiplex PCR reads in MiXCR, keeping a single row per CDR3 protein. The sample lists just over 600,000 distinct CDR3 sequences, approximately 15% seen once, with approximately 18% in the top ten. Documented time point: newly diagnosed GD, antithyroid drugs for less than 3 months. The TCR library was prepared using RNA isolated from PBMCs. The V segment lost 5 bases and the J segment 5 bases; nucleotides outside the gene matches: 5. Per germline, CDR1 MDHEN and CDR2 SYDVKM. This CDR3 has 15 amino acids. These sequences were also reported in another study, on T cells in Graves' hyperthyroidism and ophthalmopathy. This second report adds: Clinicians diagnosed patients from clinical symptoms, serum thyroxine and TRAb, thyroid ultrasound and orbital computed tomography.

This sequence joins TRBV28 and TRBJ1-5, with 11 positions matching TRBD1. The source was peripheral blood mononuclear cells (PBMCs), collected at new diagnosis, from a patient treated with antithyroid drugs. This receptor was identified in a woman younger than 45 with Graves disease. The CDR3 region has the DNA TGTGCCAGCAGTCCGCGGGACAGGGGGTATCAGCCCCAGCATTTT. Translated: CASSPRDRGYQPQHF.